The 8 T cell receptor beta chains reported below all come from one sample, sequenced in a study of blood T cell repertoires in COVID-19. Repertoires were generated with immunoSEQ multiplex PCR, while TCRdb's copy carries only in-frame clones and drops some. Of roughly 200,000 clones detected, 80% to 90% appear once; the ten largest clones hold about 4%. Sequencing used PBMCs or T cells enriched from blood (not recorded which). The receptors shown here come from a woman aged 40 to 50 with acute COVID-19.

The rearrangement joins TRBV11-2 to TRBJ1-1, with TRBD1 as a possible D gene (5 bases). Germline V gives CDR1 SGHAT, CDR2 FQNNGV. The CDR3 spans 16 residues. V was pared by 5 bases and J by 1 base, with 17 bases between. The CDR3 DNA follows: TGTGCCAGCAGCCTACCGATTACAGGCTCGAACACTGAAGCTTTCTTT. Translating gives CASSLPITGSNTEAFF.

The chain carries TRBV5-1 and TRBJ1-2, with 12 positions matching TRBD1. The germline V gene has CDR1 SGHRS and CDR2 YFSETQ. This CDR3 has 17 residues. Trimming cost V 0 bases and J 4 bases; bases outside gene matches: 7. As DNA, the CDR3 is TGCGCCAGCAGCTTGGAGGGAGGGACAGGGGGCCTCTATGGCTACACCTTC. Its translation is CASSLEGGTGGLYGYTF.

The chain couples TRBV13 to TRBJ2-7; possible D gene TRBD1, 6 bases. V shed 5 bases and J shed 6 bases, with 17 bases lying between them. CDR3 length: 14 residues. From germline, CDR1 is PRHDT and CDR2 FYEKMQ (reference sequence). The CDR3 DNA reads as TGTGCCAGCAGCCCAACGAACAGGGCCGGCGAGCAGTACGTC. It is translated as CASSPTNRAGEQYV.

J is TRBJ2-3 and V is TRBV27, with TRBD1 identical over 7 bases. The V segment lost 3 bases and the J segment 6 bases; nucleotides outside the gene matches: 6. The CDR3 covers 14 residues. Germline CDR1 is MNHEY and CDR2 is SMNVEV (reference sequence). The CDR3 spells CASSFDRVQDTQYF. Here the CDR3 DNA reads TGTGCCAGCAGTTTCGACAGGGTTCAGGATACGCAGTATTTT.

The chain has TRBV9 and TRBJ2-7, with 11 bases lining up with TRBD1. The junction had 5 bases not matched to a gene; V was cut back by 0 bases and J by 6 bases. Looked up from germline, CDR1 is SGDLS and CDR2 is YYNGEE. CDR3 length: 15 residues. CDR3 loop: CASSVAEGTGGEQYF. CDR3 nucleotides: TGTGCCAGCAGCGTAGCTGAGGGGACAGGGGGCGAGCAGTACTTC.

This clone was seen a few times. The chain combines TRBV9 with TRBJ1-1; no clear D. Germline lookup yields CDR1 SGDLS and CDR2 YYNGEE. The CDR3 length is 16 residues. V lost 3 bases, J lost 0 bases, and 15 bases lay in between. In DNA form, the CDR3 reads TGTGCCAGCAGCGGTAGTACGGGGAACATGAACACTGAAGCTTTCTTT. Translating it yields CASSGSTGNMNTEAFF. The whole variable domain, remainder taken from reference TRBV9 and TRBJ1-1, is DSGVTQTPKHLITATGQRVTLRCSPRSGDLSVYWYQQSLDQGLQFLIQYYNGEERAKGNILERFSAQQFPDLHSELNLSSLELGDSALYFCASSGSTGNMNTEAFFGQGTRLTVV.

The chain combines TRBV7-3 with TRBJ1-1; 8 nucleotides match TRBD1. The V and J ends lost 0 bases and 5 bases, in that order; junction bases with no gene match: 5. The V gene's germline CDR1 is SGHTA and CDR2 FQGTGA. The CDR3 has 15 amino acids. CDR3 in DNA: TGTGCCAGCAGCTTAACTCCAGGGGGCTTGACTGAAGCTTTCTTT. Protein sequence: CASSLTPGGLTEAFF. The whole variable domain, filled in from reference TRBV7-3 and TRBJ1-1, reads GAGVSQTPSNKVTEKGKYVELRCDPISGHTALYWYRQSLGQGPEFLIYFQGTGAADDSGLPNDRFFAVRPEGSVSTLKIQRTERGDSAVYLCASSLTPGGLTEAFFGQGTRLTVV.

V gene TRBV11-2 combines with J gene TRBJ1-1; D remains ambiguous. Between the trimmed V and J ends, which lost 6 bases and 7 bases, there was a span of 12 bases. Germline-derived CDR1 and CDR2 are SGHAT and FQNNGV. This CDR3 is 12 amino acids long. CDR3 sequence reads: CASSLSIREAFF. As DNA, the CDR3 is TGTGCCAGCAGTTTGAGTATTCGTGAAGCTTTCTTT.